This TCR beta chain was recorded in a study of CD8 T cells in Susac syndrome. The CDR3 sequence is 11 residues long. Germline V gives CDR1 SQVTM, CDR2 ANQGSEA. The germline V and J ends were trimmed by 7 bases and 12 bases, with 19 bases remaining between them. TCR beta from blood CD8+ and CD4+ T cells was sequenced. In the multiple sclerosis control group, patients were treatment-naive and had stable or active relapsing-remitting disease. Negative isolation yielded the CD8+ and CD4+ T cells, while FACS enriched the TEMRA cells. RNA amounts of about 0.5 to 1 ug underwent reverse transcription with random hexamers. An immunoSEQ multiplex PCR generated amplified TCR beta CDR3 products spanning 54 Vbeta and 13 Jbeta. TCRdb called the immunoSEQ multiplex PCR reads again in MiXCR, with one record for every CDR3 protein. This repertoire shows around 77,000 distinct CDR3 sequences, 96% found once; its top ten account for 0.11%.

Source material: CD4+ T cells from PBMCs. V gene TRBV29-1 combines with J gene TRBJ2-7; D possibly corresponds to TRBD1 (6 bases). The source is a human donor with multiple sclerosis. CDR3 sequence (DNA): TGCAGCGCCCGAACAGGGTTTGATGTGTACTTC. It yields the protein CSARTGFDVYF.